This TCR beta chain was sequenced in a study of beta chain features in type 1 diabetes. For the study at large: There was similarity between patients and healthy donors in age, gender and cell yields. Study results and caveats: Shortening of TCRB CDR3s, moderate but significant, appeared in all four CD4+ subsets of Type 1 diabetes patients.

Expressed TCRB transcripts were sequenced because the entire RNA isolate underwent reverse transcription. This table comes from immunoSEQ multiplex PCR, and its TCRdb copy is limited to in-frame clones, with some not included. Here the sample spans 250,000 to 300,000 clones, 13% to 15% being singletons. Points on this clone: Its antigen is unknown.

Every participating donor gave one draw, a heparinised blood sample averaging about 120 mL. CD4+ naive, central memory, regulatory and stem cell-like memory cells were sorted via CD45RO/CCR7/CD25/CD127/CD95/CD27. Purity exceeded 95% in all sorted populations. V was clipped by 2 bases and J by 6 bases, with 11 bases between them. CDR1 and CDR2 (germline): MDHEN, SYDVKM. The CDR3 is 13 amino acids. Material for sequencing was naive CD4+ T cells from blood. This clonotype was sampled from a man aged 25-40 years with type 1 diabetes. V gene TRBV28 combines with J gene TRBJ2-7; no firm D call. CDR3 bases: TGTGCCAGCAGTTTAGGGCAGCCGCCCGAGCAGTACTTC. It is translated as CASSLGQPPEQYF.